These 8 T cell receptor beta chains came from one sample sequenced in a study of shared clonotypes between healthy human individuals. Only in-frame clones appear in the TCRdb table, and some are missing; sequencing was by immunoSEQ multiplex PCR. The sample has roughly 2.5 million clones; more than 90% are singletons. The specimen sequenced was naive CD4+ T cells sorted from blood. The sample's subset: CD45RA+ positively selected. These receptors were obtained from a man between 18 and 29 years old in good health.

The chain has TRBV18 and TRBJ2-4; D uncertain. Germline values: CDR1 KGHSH, CDR2 LQKENI. The CDR3 sequence is 15 residues long. Trimming left V 3 bases short and J 0 bases short, with 9 bases between. The CDR3: CASSPGMLAKNIQYF. In DNA, the CDR3 is TGTGCCAGCTCACCGGGAATGTTAGCCAAAAACATTCAGTACTTC.

V usage is TRBV5-4 and J usage is TRBJ2-7; 7 bases line up with TRBD2. The CDR3 totals 17 residues. V shed 0 bases, J shed 3 bases, and the junction held 12 bases outside the gene matches. CDR1 and CDR2 from the germline V gene are SGHNT and YYREEE (reference sequence). The CDR3 loop is CASSLAGGGALVYEQYF. CDR3 nucleotides: TGTGCCAGCAGCTTGGCCGGGGGAGGGGCTCTGGTCTACGAGCAGTACTTC. The whole variable domain, remainder taken from reference TRBV5-4 and TRBJ2-7, is ETGVTQSPTHLIKTRGQQVTLRCSSQSGHNTVSWYQQALGQGPQFIFQYYREEENGRGNFPPRFSGLQFPNYSSELNVNALELDDSALYLCASSLAGGGALVYEQYFGPGTRLTVT.

The chain employs TRBV4-1 and TRBJ2-5, with D tentatively TRBD1 (5 bases). The CDR3 loop spans 15 amino acids. The germline V gene encodes CDR1 MGHRA and CDR2 YSYEKL. The V and J ends lost 4 bases and 2 bases respectively, with 14 bases between them. The CDR3 region is CASSLLRGQQETQYF. CDR3 DNA sequence: TGCGCCAGCAGCCTCTTAAGGGGTCAGCAAGAGACCCAGTACTTC.

The gene calls are TRBV7-2 and TRBJ2-2, with TRBD2 identical over 10 bases. Germline CDR1 SGHTA, CDR2 FQGNSA. Unmatched junction bases numbered 6, after V lost 4 bases and J lost 4 bases. The length of the CDR3 is 16 residues. The CDR3 DNA sequence: TGTGCCAGCAGCTCACCTTTAGCGGGAGGCACCGGGGAGCTGTTTTTT. This sequence encodes CASSSPLAGGTGELFF.

The chain couples TRBV7-9 to TRBJ1-2, with D hard to call. The CDR3 spans 15 residues. Germline CDR1 is SEHNR and CDR2 is FQNEAQ (reference sequence). Trimming shortened V by 1 base and J by 0 bases, and 9 bases separated the two germline ends. This CDR3 is CASSLGEHTNYGYTF. The CDR3 DNA follows: TGTGCCAGCAGCTTAGGGGAACACACTAACTATGGCTACACCTTC. Complete variable domain (other parts from reference TRBV7-9 and TRBJ1-2): DTGVSQNPRHKITKRGQNVTFRCDPISEHNRLYWYRQTLGQGPEFLTYFQNEAQLEKSRLLSDRFSAERPKGSFSTLEIQRTEQGDSAMYLCASSLGEHTNYGYTFGSGTRLTVV.

The chain employs TRBV10-1 and TRBJ2-7; D is undetermined. There are 13 residues in the CDR3. V was clipped by 6 bases and J by 0 bases, with 9 bases between them. Germline CDR1 WNHNN, CDR2 SYGVQD (reference sequence). CDR3 residues: CASSPPSSYEQYF. The CDR3, as DNA: TGCGCCAGCAGCCCCCCGAGCTCCTACGAGCAGTACTTC.

Concerning this clone itself: The same CDR3 is also encoded by other DNA sequences in this sample. This sequence joins TRBV5-1 and TRBJ1-4; 8 bases align to TRBD1. The CDR3 contains 14 residues. V dropped 2 bases and J dropped 8; count of bases not matched to a gene: 5. Germline values: CDR1 SGHRS, CDR2 YFSETQ. CDR3 sequence (DNA): TGCGCCAGCAGCTTTGACAGGGGTGGCGAAAAACTGTTTTTT. Its protein product is CASSFDRGGEKLFF.

This clone has a handful of counts. Other nucleotide sequences in the sample specify the same CDR3. The chain has TRBV6-1 and TRBJ2-7, with D unclear. The CDR3 runs to 11 residues. Germline CDR1 and CDR2: MNHNS and SASEGT. Trimming cost V 4 bases and J 4 bases, with 5 bases left between them. As DNA, the CDR3 is TGTGCCAGCAGTGTCAGTTACGAGCAGTACTTC. Protein sequence: CASSVSYEQYF.